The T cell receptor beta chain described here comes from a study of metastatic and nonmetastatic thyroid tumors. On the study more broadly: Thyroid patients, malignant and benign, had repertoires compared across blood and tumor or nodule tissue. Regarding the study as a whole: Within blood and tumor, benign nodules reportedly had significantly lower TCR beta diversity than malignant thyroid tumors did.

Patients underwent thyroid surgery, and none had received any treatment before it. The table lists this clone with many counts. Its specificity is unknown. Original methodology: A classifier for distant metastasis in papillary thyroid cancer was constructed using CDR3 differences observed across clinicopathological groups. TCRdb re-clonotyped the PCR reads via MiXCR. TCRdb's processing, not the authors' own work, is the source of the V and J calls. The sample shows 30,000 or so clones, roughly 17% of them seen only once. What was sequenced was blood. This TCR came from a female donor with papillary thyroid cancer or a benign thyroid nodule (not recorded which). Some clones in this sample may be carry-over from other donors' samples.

This chain's CDR3 is CASRQVGGRDYGYTF. As DNA, the CDR3 is TGTGCCAGCAGGCAGGTCGGAGGGAGGGACTATGGCTACACCTTC. The V gene is TRBV2, the J gene TRBJ1-2; no clear D gene. Trimming took 6 bases from V and 3 from J, leaving 17 bases between them. Germline-derived CDR1 and CDR2 are SNHLY and FYNNEI. There are 15 residues in the CDR3.